These 25 T cell receptor beta chains came from one sample sequenced in a study of cytomegalovirus exposure and HLA in healthy donors. Vbeta (60) and Jbeta (13) primers were used in the PCR. TCRdb keeps only in-frame clones here, not all; method: immunoSEQ multiplex PCR. The sample lists some 140,000 clones; about 80% were seen once. Sequences were obtained from PBMCs. These receptors were obtained from a man aged 30-40 years in good health and CMV-seronegative.

The rearrangement joins TRBV18 to TRBJ2-4; D is perhaps TRBD1 (7 bases). Germline V gene data show CDR1 as KGHSH and CDR2 as LQKENI. V shed 4 bases and J shed 0 bases, with 16 bases lying between them. The CDR3 is 17 amino acids. This CDR3 reads CASSRAGGTIAKNIQYF. For the CDR3, the DNA is TGTGCCAGCTCACGAGCAGGGGGGACGATAGCCAAAAACATTCAGTACTTC.

This chain uses TRBV10-3 with TRBJ1-2, with D tentatively TRBD1 (5 bases). The CDR3 totals 16 residues. Germline-derived CDR1 and CDR2 are ENHRY and SYGVKD. V was shortened by 3 bases and J by 2 bases, with 16 bases between the two germline ends. The CDR3 is CAISDIANRSNYGYTF. CDR3 coding DNA: TGTGCCATCAGTGATATTGCTAACAGGAGCAACTATGGCTACACCTTC.

V usage is TRBV2 and J usage is TRBJ2-1; TRBD2 agrees at 7 bases. V lost 0 bases and J lost 2; bases outside the gene matches: 4. Germline V lookup: CDR1 SNHLY, CDR2 FYNNEI. The CDR3 extends over 16 amino acids. CDR3 nucleotide sequence: TGTGCCAGCAGTGAAGCGTACGGGACTACCTACAATGAGCAGTTCTTC. Its translation: CASSEAYGTTYNEQFF.

The CDR3 is CASSLSSGTDTQYF. In DNA form, the CDR3 reads TGCGCCAGCAGCTTGTCTAGCGGCACAGATACGCAGTATTTT. The genes are TRBV5-1 and TRBJ2-3; perhaps TRBD2 as D (6 bases). CDR1 and CDR2 from the germline V gene are SGHRS and YFSETQ. V lost 1 base to trimming and J lost 1 base, with 7 bases between them. The CDR3 totals 14 residues.

The chain combines TRBV19 with TRBJ2-5, with 10 bases aligning to TRBD2. Trimming at V came to 4 bases and at J to 5 bases, leaving 7 bases not matched to a gene. The CDR3 loop spans 15 amino acids. CDR1 and CDR2 (germline): LNHDA, SQIVND (reference sequence). This chain's CDR3 is CASSKVAGGRETQYF. The CDR3 DNA sequence: TGTGCCAGTAGTAAGGTAGCGGGAGGCCGGGAGACCCAGTACTTC.

A note on this clone: The junction does not match germline at one end; this may be a read error. The chain carries TRBV20-1 and TRBJ2-5; D perhaps matches TRBD1 (6 bases). This CDR3 is built from 10 residues. Germline CDR1 DFQATT, CDR2 SNEGSKA (reference sequence). The CDR3 region is CSALNGQNHF. The CDR3 nucleotides are TGCAGTGCTTTAAACGGACAGAACCACTTC.

The chain links TRBV2 to TRBJ2-6; 8 positions match TRBD1. CDR1 and CDR2 (germline): SNHLY, FYNNEI. This CDR3 comprises 16 residues. With 7 bases clipped from V and 3 bases from J, the junction kept 8 bases outside the gene matches. CDR3 in amino acids: CASTWDRLSGANVLTF. CDR3 coding DNA: TGTGCCAGCACCTGGGACAGGCTAAGTGGGGCCAACGTCCTGACTTTC. Based on the CDR3 plus reference TRBV2 and TRBJ2-6, the full variable domain is EPEVTQTPSHQVTQMGQEVILRCVPISNHLYFYWYRQILGQKVEFLVSFYNNEISEKSEIFDDQFSVERPDGSNFTLKIRSTKLEDSAMYFCASTWDRLSGANVLTFGAGSRLTVL.

The chain is built from TRBV27 and TRBJ1-5; the D is unclear. Germline V gene lookup returns CDR1 MNHEY and CDR2 SMNVEV (reference sequence). V gave up 0 bases and J gave up 9 bases, with 12 bases separating them. CDR3 size: 14 residues. CDR3 DNA: TGTGCCAGCAGTTTATCAGGAGGGCCGGGGCCCCAGCATTTT. As protein: CASSLSGGPGPQHF.

Only a few counts were recorded for this clone. The chain links TRBV5-8 to TRBJ1-5; 7 positions match TRBD1. The CDR3 has 16 amino acids. V dropped 3 bases and J dropped 7; count of bases not matched to a gene: 13. From germline, CDR1 is SGHTS and CDR2 YDEGEE. CDR3 amino acids: CASSSRQGESLQPQHF. The CDR3 region has the DNA TGTGCCAGCAGCTCCAGACAGGGCGAGAGCCTACAGCCCCAGCATTTT.

This clone was counted only a few times. The chain has TRBV4-1 and TRBJ1-1; TRBD1 is a possible D gene (6 bases). The CDR3 runs 15 residues. The germline V gene encodes CDR1 MGHRA and CDR2 YSYEKL. V gave up 0 bases and J gave up 3 bases, with 11 bases separating them. CDR3 coding DNA: TGCGCCAGCAGCCAAGAAGGGGGGAGGGACACTGAAGCTTTCTTT. It codes for CASSQEGGRDTEAFF.

The gene calls are TRBV6-5 and TRBJ1-1; D is ambiguous. Deletions cut 8 bases from V and 2 bases from J, with 12 bases between. From germline, CDR1 is MNHEY and CDR2 SVGAGI. The CDR3 contains 13 residues. The CDR3 spells CASAPAINTEAFF. CDR3 coding DNA: TGTGCCAGCGCGCCCGCGATTAACACTGAAGCTTTCTTT.

This clone has just a few counts. The chain links TRBV11-2 to TRBJ2-7, with D possibly matching TRBD2 (7 bases). Between the trimmed V and J ends, which lost 4 bases and 4 bases, there was a span of 17 bases. Germline CDR1 SGHAT, CDR2 FQNNGV. This CDR3 region has 15 residues. The CDR3 is CASSWGASGPYEQYF. CDR3 nucleotide sequence: TGTGCCAGCAGCTGGGGGGCTAGCGGACCTTACGAGCAGTACTTC.

The chain combines TRBV10-3 with TRBJ1-2; 7 nucleotides line up with TRBD1. Germline CDR1 and CDR2: ENHRY and SYGVKD. This CDR3 is 15 amino acids long. J gave up 0 bases and V 5 bases, and 6 bases lay outside the gene matches. CDR3 in DNA: TGTGCCATCAGTAAAACGACAGGGCCTAACTATGGCTACACCTTC. It yields the protein CAISKTTGPNYGYTF.

This clone was seen a few times. The gene calls are TRBV20-1 and TRBJ2-5; D not certain. With 3 bases removed from V and 5 bases from J, the gap between germline ends came to 4 bases. Looked up from germline, CDR1 is DFQATT and CDR2 is SNEGSKA (reference sequence). This CDR3 is 10 amino acids long. CDR3: CSASSETQYF. The CDR3 nucleotides read TGCAGTGCTAGTAGCGAGACCCAGTACTTC.

This clone appeared once. J is TRBJ2-5 and V is TRBV4-1; 12 bases are a match to TRBD2. V was clipped by 2 bases and J by 5 bases; unmatched bases: 6. The CDR3 length is 16 residues. Per the germline V gene, CDR1 is MGHRA and CDR2 is YSYEKL. The CDR3 sequence is CASSQPTSGRWETQYF. CDR3 coding DNA: TGCGCCAGCAGCCAACCGACTAGCGGGAGATGGGAGACCCAGTACTTC.

The chain carries TRBV7-2 and TRBJ2-3; maybe TRBD2 (5 bases). From germline, CDR1 is SGHTA and CDR2 FQGNSA. The CDR3 runs 15 residues. V lost 5 bases and J 1 base, leaving 13 bases between the germline ends. CDR3 sequence: CASSLWTGGTDTQYF. CDR3 coding DNA: TGTGCCAGCAGCCTATGGACCGGGGGCACAGATACGCAGTATTTT. The entire variable domain, with the rest obtained from reference TRBV7-2 and TRBJ2-3, is as follows: GAGVSQSPSNKVTEKGKDVELRCDPISGHTALYWYRQSLGQGLEFLIYFQGNSAPDKSGLPSDRFSAERTGGSVSTLTIQRTQQEDSAVYLCASSLWTGGTDTQYFGPGTRLTVL.

This chain links TRBV28 with TRBJ2-1, with 8 positions matching TRBD2. CDR1 is MDHEN and CDR2 is SYDVKM in the germline V gene. The CDR3 is 15 amino acids. J was trimmed by 2 bases and V by 3 bases; bases with no gene match: 3. CDR3 sequence reads: CASSLTSATYNEQFF. The CDR3 DNA sequence: TGTGCCAGCAGTTTGACTAGCGCAACCTACAATGAGCAGTTCTTC.

This clone has a handful of counts. J is TRBJ2-7 and V is TRBV5-1; D is possibly TRBD2 (6 bases). Germline assignment: CDR1 SGHRS and CDR2 YFSETQ. The CDR3 has 15 residues. Trimming left V 5 bases short and J 5 bases short, with 20 bases between. CDR3 in DNA: TGCGCCAGCAGTTCGAACCCCGCCGGGAGCCACGAGCAGTACTTC. It codes for CASSSNPAGSHEQYF.

J is TRBJ2-5 and V is TRBV29-1, with 10 bases matching TRBD2. The J call is in doubt because the DNA end fits TRBJ2-7 better. From germline, CDR1 is SQVTM and CDR2 ANQGSEA. The CDR3 is 13 amino acids. The CDR3 is CSVAGLAVYEQYF. CDR3 nucleotides: TGCAGCGTTGCCGGACTAGCGGTCTACGAGCAGTACTTC.

The chain combines TRBV11-2 with TRBJ2-5; D gene ambiguous. This CDR3 region has 16 residues. The ends were cut back, 5 bases at V and 4 bases at J, with 20 bases in the middle. Looked up from germline, CDR1 is SGHAT and CDR2 is FQNNGV. The CDR3 reads CASSRGGSDPGETQYF. Here the CDR3 DNA reads TGTGCCAGCAGCCGTGGTGGGTCTGACCCGGGAGAGACCCAGTACTTC.

This clone has only one observation. CDR3 nucleotide sequence: TGTGCCAGCAGTTTATACCCCCAGGGGGCGGCTAATGAAAAACTGTTTTTT. Protein: CASSLYPQGAANEKLFF. This chain joins TRBV27 and TRBJ1-4, with 8 nucleotides matching TRBD1. Germline trimming cut 1 base from V and 3 bases from J; bases unmatched to any gene: 7. This CDR3 is built from 17 residues. In germline, CDR1 is MNHEY, CDR2 SMNVEV (reference sequence).

The V and J genes are TRBV6-5 and TRBJ2-7, with 8 nucleotides matching TRBD1. This CDR3 has 16 residues. V lost 4 bases, J lost 4 bases, and 12 bases stayed unmatched. Looked up from germline, CDR1 is MNHEY and CDR2 is SVGAGI. The CDR3: CASSSPGQGGGYEQYF. DNA of the CDR3: TGTGCCAGCAGTTCCCCCGGACAGGGTGGAGGGTACGAGCAGTACTTC.

The gene calls are TRBV7-9 and TRBJ1-3, with 7 bases fitting TRBD1. CDR3 size: 16 residues. The germline V gene encodes CDR1 SEHNR and CDR2 FQNEAQ (reference sequence). V gave up 9 bases and J gave up 0 bases; unmatched junction bases: 11. DNA of the CDR3: TGTGCCAGGGGGACAGCCGGGGATACCTCTGGAAACACCATATATTTT. Its protein is CARGTAGDTSGNTIYF.

The chain has TRBV7-9 and TRBJ1-6; TRBD1 matches at 9 bases. Germline V lookup: CDR1 SEHNR, CDR2 FQNEAQ (reference sequence). V was pared by 6 bases and J by 15 bases, with 6 bases of the junction left unmatched. There are 12 residues in the CDR3. The DNA for the CDR3 is TGTGCCAGCAGACCGACAGGGGGATTCCTCCACTTT. Translated: CASRPTGGFLHF.

This chain links TRBV5-1 with TRBJ1-1; D is uncertain. Germline V gene sequence: CDR1 SGHRS, CDR2 YFSETQ. This CDR3 is built from 13 residues. The V end was cut by 2 bases, the J end by 2 bases, with 7 bases between. CDR3 in amino acids: CASSFTANTEAFF. In nucleotides, the CDR3 is TGCGCCAGCAGCTTTACAGCCAACACTGAAGCTTTCTTT.